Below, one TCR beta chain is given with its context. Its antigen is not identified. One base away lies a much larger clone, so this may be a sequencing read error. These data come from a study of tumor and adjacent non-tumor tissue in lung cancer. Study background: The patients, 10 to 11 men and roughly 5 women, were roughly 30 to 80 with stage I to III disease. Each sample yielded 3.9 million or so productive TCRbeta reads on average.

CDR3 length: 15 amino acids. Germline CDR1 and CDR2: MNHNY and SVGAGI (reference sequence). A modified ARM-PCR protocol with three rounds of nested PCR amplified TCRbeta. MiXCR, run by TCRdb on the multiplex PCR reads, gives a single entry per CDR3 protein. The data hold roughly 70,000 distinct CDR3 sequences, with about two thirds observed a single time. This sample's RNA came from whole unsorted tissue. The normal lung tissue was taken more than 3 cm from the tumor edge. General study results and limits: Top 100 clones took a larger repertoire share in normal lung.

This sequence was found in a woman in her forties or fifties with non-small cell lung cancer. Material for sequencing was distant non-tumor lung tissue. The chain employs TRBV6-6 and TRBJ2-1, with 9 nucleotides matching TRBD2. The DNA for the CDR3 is TGTACCAGCAGTTACTCTATAGCGGGAGAGGGTGAGCAGTTCTTC. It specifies CTSSYSIAGEGEQFF.